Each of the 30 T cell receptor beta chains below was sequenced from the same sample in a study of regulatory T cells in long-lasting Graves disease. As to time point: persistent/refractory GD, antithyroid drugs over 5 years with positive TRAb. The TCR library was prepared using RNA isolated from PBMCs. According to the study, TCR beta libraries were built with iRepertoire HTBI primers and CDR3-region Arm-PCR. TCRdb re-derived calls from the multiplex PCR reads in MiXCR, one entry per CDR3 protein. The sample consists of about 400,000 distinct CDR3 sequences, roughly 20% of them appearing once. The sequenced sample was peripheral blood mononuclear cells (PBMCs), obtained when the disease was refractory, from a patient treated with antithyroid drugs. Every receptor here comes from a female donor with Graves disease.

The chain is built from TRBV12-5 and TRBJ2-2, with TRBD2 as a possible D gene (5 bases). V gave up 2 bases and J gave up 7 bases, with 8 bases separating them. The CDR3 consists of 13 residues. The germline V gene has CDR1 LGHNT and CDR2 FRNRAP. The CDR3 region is CASGLSGGGELFF. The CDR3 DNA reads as TGTGCTAGTGGTTTGAGCGGAGGCGGGGAGCTGTTTTTT.

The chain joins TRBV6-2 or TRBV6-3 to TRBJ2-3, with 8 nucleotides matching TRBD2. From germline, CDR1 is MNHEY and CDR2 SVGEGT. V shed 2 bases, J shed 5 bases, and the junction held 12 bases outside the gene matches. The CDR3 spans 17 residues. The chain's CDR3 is CASSYGSERELEDTQYF. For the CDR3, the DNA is TGTGCCAGCAGTTACGGTTCGGAGCGGGAGTTAGAAGATACGCAGTATTTT.

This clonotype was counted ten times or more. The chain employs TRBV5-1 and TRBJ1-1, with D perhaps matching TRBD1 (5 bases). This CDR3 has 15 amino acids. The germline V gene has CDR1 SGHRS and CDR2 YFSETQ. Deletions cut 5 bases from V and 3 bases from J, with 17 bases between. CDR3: CASRDWAGSDTEAFF. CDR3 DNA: TGCGCCAGCAGAGATTGGGCAGGGTCGGACACTGAAGCTTTCTTT.

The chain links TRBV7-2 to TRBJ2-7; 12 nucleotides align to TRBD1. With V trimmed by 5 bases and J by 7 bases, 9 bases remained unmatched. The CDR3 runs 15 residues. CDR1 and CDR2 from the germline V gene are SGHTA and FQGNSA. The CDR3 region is CASSAPGQGAWEQYF. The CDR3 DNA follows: TGTGCCAGCAGCGCTCCGGGACAGGGGGCTTGGGAGCAGTACTTC.

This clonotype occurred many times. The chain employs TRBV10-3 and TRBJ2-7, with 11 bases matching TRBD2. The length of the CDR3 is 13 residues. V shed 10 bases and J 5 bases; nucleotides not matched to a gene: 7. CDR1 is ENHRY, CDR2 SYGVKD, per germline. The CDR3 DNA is TGTGCCACCTTACTAGCGGGAGCAAACGAGCAGTACTTC. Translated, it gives CATLLAGANEQYF.

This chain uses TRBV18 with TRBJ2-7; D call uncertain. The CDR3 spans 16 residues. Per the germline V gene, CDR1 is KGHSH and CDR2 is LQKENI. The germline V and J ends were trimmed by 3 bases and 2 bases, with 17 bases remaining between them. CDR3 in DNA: TGTGCCAGCTCACCTGTTATGGCAGCTCTAGCCTACGAGCAGTACTTC. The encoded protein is CASSPVMAALAYEQYF. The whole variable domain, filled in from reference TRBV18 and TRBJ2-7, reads NAGVMQNPRHLVRRRGQEARLRCSPMKGHSHVYWYRQLPEEGLKFMVYLQKENIIDESGMPKERFSAEFPKEGPSILRIQQVVRGDSAAYFCASSPVMAALAYEQYFGPGTRLTVT.

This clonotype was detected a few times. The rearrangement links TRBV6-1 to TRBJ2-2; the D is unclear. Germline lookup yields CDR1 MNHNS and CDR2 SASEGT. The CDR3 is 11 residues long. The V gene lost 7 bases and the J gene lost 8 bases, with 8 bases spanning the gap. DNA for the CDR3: TGTGCCAGCACCACCCCTGGGGAGCTGTTTTTT. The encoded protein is CASTTPGELFF.

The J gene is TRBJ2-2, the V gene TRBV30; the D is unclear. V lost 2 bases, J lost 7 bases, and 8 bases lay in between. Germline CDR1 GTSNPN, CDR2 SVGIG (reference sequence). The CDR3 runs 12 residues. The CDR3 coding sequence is TGTGCCTGGAGTTCGGTATACGGGGAGCTGTTTTTT. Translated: CAWSSVYGELFF.

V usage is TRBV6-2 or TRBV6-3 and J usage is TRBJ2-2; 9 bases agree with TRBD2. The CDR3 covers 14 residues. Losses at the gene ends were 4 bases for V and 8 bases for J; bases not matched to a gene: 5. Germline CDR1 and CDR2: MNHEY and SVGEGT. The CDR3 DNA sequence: TGTGCCAGCAGTTCCGGACTAGCGTCAGGGGAGCTGTTTTTT. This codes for CASSSGLASGELFF.

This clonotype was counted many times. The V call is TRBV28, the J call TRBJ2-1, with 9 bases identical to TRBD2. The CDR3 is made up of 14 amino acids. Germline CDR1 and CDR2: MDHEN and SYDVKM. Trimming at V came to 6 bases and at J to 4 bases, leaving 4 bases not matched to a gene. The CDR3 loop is CASRRSGRYNEQFF. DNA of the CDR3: TGTGCCAGCAGAAGAAGCGGGAGGTACAATGAGCAGTTCTTC.

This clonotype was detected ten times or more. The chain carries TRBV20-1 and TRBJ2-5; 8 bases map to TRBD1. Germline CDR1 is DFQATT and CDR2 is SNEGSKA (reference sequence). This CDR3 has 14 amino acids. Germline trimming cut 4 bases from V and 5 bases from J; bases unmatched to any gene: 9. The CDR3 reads CSAIVQGALETQYF. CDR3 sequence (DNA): TGCAGTGCTATTGTCCAGGGGGCTCTGGAGACCCAGTACTTC.

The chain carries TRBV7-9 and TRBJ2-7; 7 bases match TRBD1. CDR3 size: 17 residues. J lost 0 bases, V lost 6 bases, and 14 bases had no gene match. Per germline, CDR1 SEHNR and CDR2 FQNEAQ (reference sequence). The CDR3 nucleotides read TGTGCCAGCAGGGCCGGCTTTCAGGGGGAATCCTCCTACGAGCAGTACTTC. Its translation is CASRAGFQGESSYEQYF.

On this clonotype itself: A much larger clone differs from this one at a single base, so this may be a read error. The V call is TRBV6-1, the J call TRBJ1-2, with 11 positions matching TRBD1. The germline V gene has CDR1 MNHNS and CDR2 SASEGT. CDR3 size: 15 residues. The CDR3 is CASSLGTGGGYGNTF. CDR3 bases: TGTGCCAGCAGTCTTGGGACAGGGGGAGGCTATGGCAACACCTTC.

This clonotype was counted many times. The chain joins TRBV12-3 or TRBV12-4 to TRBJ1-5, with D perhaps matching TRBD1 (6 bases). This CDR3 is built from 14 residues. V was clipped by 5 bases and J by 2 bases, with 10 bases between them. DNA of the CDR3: TGTGCCAGCAGTCCGCGGACAGGCAATCAGCCCCAGCATTTT. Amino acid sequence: CASSPRTGNQPQHF.

The CDR3: CASSLRGLREKLFF. The CDR3 DNA reads as TGTGCCAGTAGCCTTCGGGGACTCCGCGAAAAACTGTTTTTT. The J gene is TRBJ1-4, the V gene TRBV19; D perhaps matches TRBD1 (5 bases). Trimming removed 6 bases at V and 8 bases at J, with 16 bases between. The CDR3 has 14 residues. Germline assignment: CDR1 LNHDA and CDR2 SQIVND (reference sequence).

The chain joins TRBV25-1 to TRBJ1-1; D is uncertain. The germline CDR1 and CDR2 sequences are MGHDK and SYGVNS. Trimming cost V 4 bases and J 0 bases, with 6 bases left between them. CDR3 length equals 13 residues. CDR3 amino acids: CASSVGLNTEAFF. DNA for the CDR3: TGTGCCAGCAGTGTGGGGTTGAACACTGAAGCTTTCTTT.

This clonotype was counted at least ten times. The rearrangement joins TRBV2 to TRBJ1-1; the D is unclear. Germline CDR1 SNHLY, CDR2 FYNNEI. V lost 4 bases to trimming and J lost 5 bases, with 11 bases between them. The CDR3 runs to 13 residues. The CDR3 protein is CASSARAETEAFF. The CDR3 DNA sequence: TGTGCCAGCAGTGCTCGGGCGGAGACTGAAGCTTTCTTT.

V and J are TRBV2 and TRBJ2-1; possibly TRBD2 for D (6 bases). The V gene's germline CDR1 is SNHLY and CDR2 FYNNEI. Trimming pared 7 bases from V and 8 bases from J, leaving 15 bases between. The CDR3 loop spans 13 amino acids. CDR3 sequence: CASNPGGVDEQFF. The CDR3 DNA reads TGTGCCAGCAATCCGGGCGGGGTGGATGAGCAGTTCTTC.

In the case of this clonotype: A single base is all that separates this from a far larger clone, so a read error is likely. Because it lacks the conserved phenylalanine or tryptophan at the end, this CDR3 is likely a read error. The CDR3, as DNA: TGTGCCAGCAGCGTTAGCGGGACCGGGGAGCTGTTTCTT. Its protein product is CASSVSGTGELFL. The chain has TRBV6-2 or TRBV6-3 and TRBJ2-2; 7 bases are a match to TRBD2. Germline V gives CDR1 MNHEY, CDR2 SVGEGT. The CDR3 contains 13 residues. With 6 bases clipped from V and 5 bases from J, the junction kept 3 bases outside the gene matches.

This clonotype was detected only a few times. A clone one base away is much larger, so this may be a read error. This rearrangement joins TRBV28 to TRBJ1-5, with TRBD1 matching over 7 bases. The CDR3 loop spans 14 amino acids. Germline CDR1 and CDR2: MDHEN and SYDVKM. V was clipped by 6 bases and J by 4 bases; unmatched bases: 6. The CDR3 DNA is TGTGCCAGCAGGTGGGCAGGGGGTAATCAGCCCCAGCATTTT. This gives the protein CASRWAGGNQPQHF.

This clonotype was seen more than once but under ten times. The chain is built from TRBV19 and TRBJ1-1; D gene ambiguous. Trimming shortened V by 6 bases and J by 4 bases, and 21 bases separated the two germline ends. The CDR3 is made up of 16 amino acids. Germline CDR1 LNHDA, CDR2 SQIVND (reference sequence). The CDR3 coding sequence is TGTGCCAGTAGCAATTCAGGAAAGGGAGCGGCCACTGAAGCTTTCTTT. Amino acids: CASSNSGKGAATEAFF.

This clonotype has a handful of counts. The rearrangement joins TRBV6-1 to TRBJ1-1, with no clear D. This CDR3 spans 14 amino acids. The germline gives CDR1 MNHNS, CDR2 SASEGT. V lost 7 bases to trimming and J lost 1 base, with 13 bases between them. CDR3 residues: CASTKRTANTEAFF. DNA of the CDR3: TGTGCCAGCACCAAACGCACGGCGAACACTGAAGCTTTCTTT.

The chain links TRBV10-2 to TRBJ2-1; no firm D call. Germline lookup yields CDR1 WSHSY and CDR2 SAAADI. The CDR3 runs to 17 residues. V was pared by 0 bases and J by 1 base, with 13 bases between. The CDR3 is CASSESWGTASYNEQFF. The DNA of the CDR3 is TGCGCCAGCAGTGAGTCATGGGGAACAGCATCCTACAATGAGCAGTTCTTC.

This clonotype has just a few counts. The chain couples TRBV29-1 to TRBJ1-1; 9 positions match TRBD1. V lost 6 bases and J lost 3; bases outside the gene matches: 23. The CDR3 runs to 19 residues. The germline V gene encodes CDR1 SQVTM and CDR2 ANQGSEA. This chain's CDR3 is CSVGPKLQQGAEVHTEAFF. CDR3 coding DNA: TGCAGCGTCGGCCCGAAGTTGCAACAGGGGGCGGAGGTACACACTGAAGCTTTCTTT. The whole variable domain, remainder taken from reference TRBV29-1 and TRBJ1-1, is SAVISQKPSRDICQRGTSLTIQCQVDSQVTMMFWYRQQPGQSLTLIATANQGSEATYESGFVIDKFPISRPNLTFSTLTVSNMSPEDSSIYLCSVGPKLQQGAEVHTEAFFGQGTRLTVV.

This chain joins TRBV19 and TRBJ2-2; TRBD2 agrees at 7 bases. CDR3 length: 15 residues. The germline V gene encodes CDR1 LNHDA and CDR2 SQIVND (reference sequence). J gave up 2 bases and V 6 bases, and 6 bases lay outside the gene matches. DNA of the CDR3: TGTGCCAGTAGCGGGAGGCGGCCTAACACCGGGGAGCTGTTTTTT. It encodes CASSGRRPNTGELFF.

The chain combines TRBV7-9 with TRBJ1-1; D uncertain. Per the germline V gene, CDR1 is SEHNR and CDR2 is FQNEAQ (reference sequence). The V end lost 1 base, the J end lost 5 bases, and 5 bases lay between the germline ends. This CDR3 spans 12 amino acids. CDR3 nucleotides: TGTGCCAGCAGCTTAGTCTCGACTGAAGCTTTCTTT. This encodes CASSLVSTEAFF. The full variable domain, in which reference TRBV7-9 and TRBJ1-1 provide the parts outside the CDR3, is DTGVSQNPRHKITKRGQNVTFRCDPISEHNRLYWYRQTLGQGPEFLTYFQNEAQLEKSRLLSDRFSAERPKGSFSTLEIQRTEQGDSAMYLCASSLVSTEAFFGQGTRLTVV.

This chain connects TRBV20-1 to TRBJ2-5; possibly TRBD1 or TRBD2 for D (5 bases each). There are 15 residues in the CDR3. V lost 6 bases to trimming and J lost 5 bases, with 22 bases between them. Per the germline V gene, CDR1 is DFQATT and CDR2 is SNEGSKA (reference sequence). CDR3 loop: CSAQGDPVLRETQYF. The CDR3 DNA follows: TGCAGTGCCCAGGGAGACCCCGTCCTCAGGGAGACCCAGTACTTC.

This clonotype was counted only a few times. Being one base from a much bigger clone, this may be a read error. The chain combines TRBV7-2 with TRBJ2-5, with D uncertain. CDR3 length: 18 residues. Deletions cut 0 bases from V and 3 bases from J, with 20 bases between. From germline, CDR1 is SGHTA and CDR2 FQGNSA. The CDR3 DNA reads TGTGCCAGCAGCTTAGCGCTAGGTACCTCGTATATAGAAGAGACCCAGTACTTC. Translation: CASSLALGTSYIEETQYF.

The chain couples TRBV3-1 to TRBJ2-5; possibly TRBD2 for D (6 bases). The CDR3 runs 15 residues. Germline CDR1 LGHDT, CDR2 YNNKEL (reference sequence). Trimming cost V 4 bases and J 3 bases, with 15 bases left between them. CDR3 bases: TGTGCCAGCAGCCCTACTAATAGCGGTAAAGAGACCCAGTACTTC. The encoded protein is CASSPTNSGKETQYF.

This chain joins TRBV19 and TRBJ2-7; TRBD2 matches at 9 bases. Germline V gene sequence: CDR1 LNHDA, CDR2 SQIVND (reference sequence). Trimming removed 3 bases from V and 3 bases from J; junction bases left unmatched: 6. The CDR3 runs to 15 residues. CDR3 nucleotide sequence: TGTGCCAGTAGTATGGCCGGGACTAGCAGCTACGAGCAGTACTTC. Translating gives CASSMAGTSSYEQYF.